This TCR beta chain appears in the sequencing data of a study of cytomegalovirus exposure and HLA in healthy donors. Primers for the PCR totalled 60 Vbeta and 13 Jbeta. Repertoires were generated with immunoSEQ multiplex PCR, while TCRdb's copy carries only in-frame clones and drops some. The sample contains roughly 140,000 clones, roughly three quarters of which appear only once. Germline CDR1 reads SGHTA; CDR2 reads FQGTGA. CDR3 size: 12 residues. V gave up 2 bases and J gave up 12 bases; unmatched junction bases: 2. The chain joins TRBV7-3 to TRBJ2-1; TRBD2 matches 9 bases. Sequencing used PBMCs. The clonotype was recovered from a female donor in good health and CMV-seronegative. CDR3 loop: CASSLGSGRQFF. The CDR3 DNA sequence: TGTGCCAGCAGCTTAGGTAGCGGGAGGCAGTTCTTC.